Listed below are T cell receptor beta chains from one sample, sequenced in a study of T cell changes during pregnancy in multiple sclerosis. The table came from immunoSEQ multiplex PCR; TCRdb's copy has only in-frame clones and leaves some out. The table records 100,000 or so clones, 90% to 95% of them present only once. The sample was peripheral blood, taken after pregnancy. The receptors here all came from a female donor with multiple sclerosis, enrolled in a pregnancy study. Each CDR3 is given with its conserved first and last residue. The D gene is left open where the match is weak. Expanded clones are given a class, and other clones once, few, many or no size at all.

j_call clone_size v_call d_call cdr3_aa cdr3_nt
TRBJ2-5 once TRBV5-1 TRBD2 CASSLLADTQETQYF TGCGCCAGCAGTTTACTAGCGGACACACAAGAGACCCAGTACTTC
TRBJ1-2 NA TRBV9 NA CASSPGLVYGYTF TGTGCCAGCAGCCCCGGACTCGTTTATGGCTACACCTTC
TRBJ2-3 NA TRBV2 TRBD2 CASSEGSGGSADTQYF TGTGCCAGCAGTGAGGGTAGCGGGGGGAGCGCAGATACGCAGTATTTT
TRBJ1-2 NA TRBV2 NA CASSRQVTAYGYTF TGTGCCAGCAGCCGACAGGTAACGGCCTATGGCTACACCTTC
TRBJ1-1 NA TRBV10-3 TRBD1 CAISTGEHTEAFF TGTGCCATCAGCACAGGGGAACACACTGAAGCTTTCTTT
TRBJ2-7 once TRBV6-5 NA CASSYSKGIPSEQYF TGTGCCAGCAGTTACTCGAAGGGGATTCCGTCCGAGCAGTACTTC
TRBJ2-7 NA TRBV7-8 NA CASSLASDYEQYF TGTGCCAGCAGCTTAGCGAGTGACTACGAGCAGTACTTC
TRBJ2-1 NA TRBV30 NA CACDSSPEQFF TGTGCCTGCGACAGCTCCCCCGAGCAGTTCTTC
TRBJ1-3 NA TRBV10-1 NA CASAPGSGNTIYF TGCGCCAGCGCGCCAGGCTCTGGAAACACCATATATTTT
TRBJ2-2 NA TRBV9 TRBD2 CASSVEGGGALDTGELFF TGTGCCAGCAGCGTAGAGGGCGGGGGGGCCTTGGACACCGGGGAGCTGTTTTTT
TRBJ1-2 NA TRBV13 NA CASTPRGLVGYGYTF TGTGCCAGCACCCCCCGGGGGTTAGTAGGGTATGGCTACACCTTC
TRBJ1-1 once TRBV7-9 NA CASSLRTPDPGRTEAFF TGTGCCAGCAGCTTAAGGACACCGGACCCGGGTCGCACTGAAGCTTTCTTT
TRBJ1-2 NA TRBV5-1 TRBD1 CASSLIGDRASGYTF TGCGCCAGCAGCTTAATCGGAGACAGGGCATCTGGCTACACCTTC
TRBJ2-5 NA TRBV7-9 NA CASSLGSLGFQETQYF TGTGCCAGCAGCTTGGGCAGCTTAGGTTTCCAAGAGACCCAGTACTTC
TRBJ2-7 NA TRBV27 TRBD1 CASSPGTGGAYEQYF TGTGCCAGCAGCCCGGGGACAGGGGGGGCATACGAGCAGTACTTC
TRBJ2-3 NA TRBV7-3 NA CASSQDRSLGTDTQYF TGTGCCAGCAGCCAAGATCGCAGTCTAGGCACAGATACGCAGTATTTT
TRBJ2-7 NA TRBV12-5 NA CASGLVAATVYEQYF TGTGCTAGTGGTTTGGTAGCAGCGACCGTCTACGAGCAGTACTTC
TRBJ2-5 NA TRBV13 TRBD2 CASSLGGLTFGETQYF TGTGCCAGCAGCTTAGGGGGACTAACCTTCGGTGAGACCCAGTACTTC
TRBJ1-5 NA TRBV2 TRBD1 CASSERDRGIPQPQHF TGTGCCAGCAGTGAGCGGGACAGAGGAATCCCCCAGCCCCAGCATTTT
TRBJ2-7 NA TRBV21-1 NA CASSQRAGPNYEQYF TGTGCCAGCAGCCAAAGGGCGGGGCCCAACTACGAGCAGTACTTC
TRBJ1-1 NA TRBV7-3 TRBD1 CASSWRGPGTEAFF TGTGCCAGCAGCTGGAGGGGGCCTGGCACTGAAGCTTTCTTT
TRBJ2-2 once TRBV11-3 NA CASSLQNTGELFF TGTGCCAGCAGCTTACAGAACACCGGGGAGCTGTTTTTT
TRBJ2-7 NA TRBV6-1 TRBD1 CASSWDRRNEQYF TGTGCCAGCAGTTGGGACAGAAGGAACGAGCAGTACTTC
TRBJ1-2 once TRBV19 TRBD1 CASNAPGQGVYGYTF TGTGCCAGTAATGCGCCGGGACAGGGTGTCTATGGCTACACCTTC
TRBJ2-6 once TRBV19 NA CASSTLGGVGANVLTF TGTGCCAGTAGTACCCTAGGGGGTGTTGGGGCCAACGTCCTGACTTTC
TRBJ2-7 NA TRBV5-8 TRBD1 CASRKAPGQGVTEQYF TGTGCCAGCAGAAAGGCGCCGGGACAGGGGGTTACCGAGCAGTACTTC